The next 31 T cell receptor beta chains were all read from a single sample in a study of shared clonotypes between healthy human individuals. The assay was immunoSEQ multiplex PCR, and TCRdb's table has in-frame clones only and misses some. In the table there are fewer than 350,000 clones, around 90% of which are singletons. Material for sequencing was memory CD8+ T cells sorted from blood. Subset reported: CD45RO+ cells pooled with CCR7-negative TemRA cells. All receptors come from a man aged 18-30 years in good health.

This clone was picked up a small number of times. This chain joins TRBV10-3 and TRBJ2-7; 11 bases line up with TRBD2. The ends lost 4 bases at V and 3 bases at J; junction bases unmatched: 11. Germline CDR1 reads ENHRY; CDR2 reads SYGVKD. The CDR3 length is 17 residues. The CDR3 nucleotides read TGTGCCATCAGTGGTGAGTTAGCGGGAGGGACCGGCTACGAGCAGTACTTC. Its protein is CAISGELAGGTGYEQYF.

The gene calls are TRBV6-5 and TRBJ2-1, with D possibly TRBD2 on 5 matching bases. Germline assignment: CDR1 MNHEY and CDR2 SVGAGI. The CDR3 is 15 amino acids. Deletions cut 7 bases from V and 0 bases from J, with 13 bases between. The CDR3 sequence: CASTPGMLSYNEQFF. DNA of the CDR3: TGTGCCAGCACCCCGGGGATGCTCTCCTACAATGAGCAGTTCTTC.

In this sample, this clone turned up a few times. The genes are TRBV7-2 and TRBJ2-3; no clear D. The V gene's germline CDR1 is SGHTA and CDR2 FQGNSA. V shed 5 bases and J shed 1 base, with 19 bases lying between them. The CDR3 is made up of 17 amino acids. This CDR3 reads CASSHAWFSQGTDTQYF. The CDR3 DNA follows: TGTGCCAGCAGCCACGCTTGGTTTAGCCAAGGCACAGATACGCAGTATTTT.

In regard to this clone: At one end the junction does not follow the germline gene, possibly because of a read error. The V call is TRBV7-9, the J call TRBJ2-3, with TRBD1 matching over 11 bases. CDR1 is SEHNR and CDR2 is FQNEAQ in the germline V gene (reference sequence). CDR3 length equals 16 residues. CDR3 sequence: CASSVARTGGPDTQYF. CDR3 in DNA: TGTGCCAGCAGCGTAGCTAGGACAGGGGGCCCAGATACGCAGTATTTT.

The genes are TRBV30 and TRBJ2-7; possibly TRBD1 or TRBD2 for D (5 bases each). The V gene lost 3 bases and the J gene lost 4 bases, with 16 bases spanning the gap. The CDR3 is 14 residues long. The germline gives CDR1 GTSNPN, CDR2 SVGIG (reference sequence). This CDR3 is CAWRPGTQRYEQYF. The CDR3, as DNA: TGTGCCTGGAGGCCCGGGACCCAGAGATACGAGCAGTACTTC.

The chain uses TRBV13 and TRBJ2-5, with 8 bases fitting TRBD1. Losses at the gene ends were 5 bases for V and 5 bases for J; bases not matched to a gene: 4. The germline CDR1 and CDR2 sequences are PRHDT and FYEKMQ (reference sequence). CDR3 length: 13 amino acids. As DNA, the CDR3 is TGTGCCAGCAGCCTCGACAGGGGTGAGACCCAGTACTTC. Translating gives CASSLDRGETQYF.

The chain uses TRBV30 and TRBJ2-3; D is ambiguous. V lost 0 bases to trimming and J lost 1 base, with 5 bases between them. Germline V gene sequence: CDR1 GTSNPN, CDR2 SVGIG (reference sequence). There are 13 residues in the CDR3. The chain's CDR3 is CAWSVVRTDTQYF. As DNA, the CDR3 is TGTGCCTGGAGTGTTGTCCGCACAGATACGCAGTATTTT. Combining the CDR3 with reference TRBV30 and TRBJ2-3 gives the whole variable domain SQTIHQWPATLVQPVGSPLSLECTVEGTSNPNLYWYRQAAGRGLQLLFYSVGIGQISSEVPQNLSASRPQDRQFILSSKKLLLSDSGFYLCAWSVVRTDTQYFGPGTRLTVL.

The V gene is TRBV4-3, the J gene TRBJ2-3; 8 bases agree with TRBD2. This CDR3 contains 17 residues. After removal of 4 bases from V and 2 bases from J, the junction contained 11 bases not matched to a gene. The V gene's germline CDR1 is LGHNA and CDR2 YSLEER. CDR3 residues: CASSPTSLAGSTDTQYF. The CDR3 DNA sequence: TGCGCCAGCAGCCCGACCTCTCTAGCGGGTTCCACAGATACGCAGTATTTT.

The rearrangement uses TRBV9 and TRBJ2-7; D is undetermined. Germline V CDR1 and CDR2: SGDLS, YYNGEE. The CDR3 is 13 amino acids. V was clipped by 3 bases and J by 0 bases, with 7 bases between them. The CDR3 nucleotides read TGTGCCAGCAGCGACGAAGGCTCCTACGAGCAGTACTTC. Protein product: CASSDEGSYEQYF.

The chain links TRBV7-6 to TRBJ2-3; D may correspond to TRBD1 or TRBD2 (5 bases each). This CDR3 has 14 amino acids. V was cut by 6 bases and J by 3 bases, with 13 bases left in between. Per the germline V gene, CDR1 is SGHVS and CDR2 is FNYEAQ. CDR3 coding DNA: TGTGCCAGCAGTCCTCTAGAGGGGACAGATACGCAGTATTTT. Amino acid sequence: CASSPLEGTDTQYF.

This chain uses TRBV7-6 with TRBJ1-1; TRBD1 agrees at 7 bases. The V gene's germline CDR1 is SGHVS and CDR2 FNYEAQ. CDR3 length: 15 amino acids. V was clipped by 0 bases and J by 8 bases; unmatched bases: 9. The CDR3 sequence: CASSLAAETGKEAFF. The CDR3 DNA reads TGTGCCAGCAGCTTAGCGGCCGAGACAGGGAAAGAAGCTTTCTTT.

The chain uses TRBV7-9 and TRBJ1-1, with D hard to call. This CDR3 region has 15 residues. Germline CDR1 SEHNR, CDR2 FQNEAQ (reference sequence). Trimming took off 3 bases at V and 0 bases at J, with 11 bases between the two ends. The CDR3 region has the DNA TGTGCCAGCAGCTTCCCAAAAGGTCTGAACACTGAAGCTTTCTTT. Residues: CASSFPKGLNTEAFF.

This rearrangement joins TRBV4-1 to TRBJ1-1; TRBD1 is a possible D gene (5 bases). CDR1 and CDR2 (germline): MGHRA, YSYEKL. The CDR3 is made up of 15 amino acids. The V end was cut by 3 bases, the J end by 4 bases, with 15 bases between. CDR3 DNA: TGCGCCAGCAGCCACCACCCAGGGCGGGGCACTGAAGCTTTCTTT. Its translation: CASSHHPGRGTEAFF.

V is TRBV30 and J is TRBJ2-1, with unresolved D. This CDR3 is built from 11 residues. CDR1 GTSNPN and CDR2 SVGIG come from the germline V gene (reference sequence). Trimming took off 0 bases at V and 9 bases at J, with 6 bases between the two ends. This CDR3 reads CAWSVGVEQFF. CDR3 sequence (DNA): TGTGCCTGGAGTGTAGGTGTTGAGCAGTTCTTC. Supplemented by reference TRBV30 and TRBJ2-1, the full variable domain reads SQTIHQWPATLVQPVGSPLSLECTVEGTSNPNLYWYRQAAGRGLQLLFYSVGIGQISSEVPQNLSASRPQDRQFILSSKKLLLSDSGFYLCAWSVGVEQFFGPGTRLTVL.

The chain has TRBV7-9 and TRBJ2-5; TRBD1 matches 9 bases. CDR1 SEHNR and CDR2 FQNEAQ come from the germline V gene (reference sequence). The CDR3 runs 14 residues. V gave up 1 base and J gave up 4 bases; unmatched junction bases: 1. This CDR3 is CASSLVGQGETQYF. CDR3 sequence (DNA): TGTGCCAGCAGCTTAGTGGGACAGGGAGAGACCCAGTACTTC. The variable domain in full, with the rest retrieved from reference TRBV7-9 and TRBJ2-5, is DTGVSQNPRHKITKRGQNVTFRCDPISEHNRLYWYRQTLGQGPEFLTYFQNEAQLEKSRLLSDRFSAERPKGSFSTLEIQRTEQGDSAMYLCASSLVGQGETQYFGPGTRLLVL.

The V gene is TRBV5-4, the J gene TRBJ1-6; D unresolved. Trimming removed 4 bases at V and 0 bases at J, with 11 bases between. Germline V gene lookup returns CDR1 SGHNT and CDR2 YYREEE (reference sequence). This CDR3 spans 16 amino acids. CDR3 sequence: CASSRRPGSYNSPLHF. The DNA for the CDR3 is TGTGCCAGCAGCCGCCGACCCGGCTCCTATAATTCACCCCTCCACTTT.

The chain uses TRBV7-9 and TRBJ2-5, with 7 bases aligning to TRBD1. The CDR3 length is 14 residues. Germline CDR1 is SEHNR and CDR2 is FQNEAQ (reference sequence). The V and J ends lost 6 bases and 1 base, in that order; junction bases with no gene match: 5. The CDR3 DNA is TGTGCCAGCAGGGAAGACAGGGTCCAAGAGACCCAGTACTTC. Translating it yields CASREDRVQETQYF. The full variable domain, with the rest looked up from reference TRBV7-9 and TRBJ2-5, is DTGVSQNPRHKITKRGQNVTFRCDPISEHNRLYWYRQTLGQGPEFLTYFQNEAQLEKSRLLSDRFSAERPKGSFSTLEIQRTEQGDSAMYLCASREDRVQETQYFGPGTRLLVL.

The chain recombines TRBV19 with TRBJ2-7; 9 nucleotides match TRBD2. The germline CDR1 and CDR2 sequences are LNHDA and SQIVND (reference sequence). The CDR3 loop spans 13 amino acids. Trimming removed 5 bases from V and 1 base from J; junction bases left unmatched: 0. Here the CDR3 reads CASSLAGSYEQYF. The CDR3 DNA reads TGTGCCAGTAGTCTAGCGGGGTCCTACGAGCAGTACTTC.

This chain joins TRBV2 and TRBJ2-1, with no clear D. CDR3 length equals 12 residues. Trimming took off 11 bases at V and 9 bases at J, with 17 bases between the two ends. Germline CDR1 and CDR2: SNHLY and FYNNEI. The CDR3 loop reads CACQAISGEQFF. The CDR3 DNA reads TGTGCCTGTCAGGCGATTTCGGGTGAGCAGTTCTTC.

The J gene is TRBJ2-5, the V gene TRBV28; 10 bases fit TRBD1. V trimming: 3 bases; J trimming: 3 bases; junction bases outside the gene matches: 7. This CDR3 is 16 amino acids long. Germline CDR1 reads MDHEN; CDR2 reads SYDVKM. CDR3 in DNA: TGTGCCAGCAGTTTGGGGACAGGGGCGCGGGAAGAGACCCAGTACTTC. Translation gives CASSLGTGAREETQYF.

This clone was counted once. This sequence joins TRBV4-1 and TRBJ1-2, with a tentative D call TRBD1 (6 bases). The germline V gene has CDR1 MGHRA and CDR2 YSYEKL. The CDR3 runs 15 residues. The V end lost 5 bases, the J end lost 5 bases, and 18 bases lay between the germline ends. CDR3 region: CASSFRRDTDYGYTF. The CDR3 bases are TGCGCCAGCAGCTTCAGACGGGACACGGATTATGGCTACACCTTC.

This clone was detected only a few times. This rearrangement joins TRBV20-1 to TRBJ2-5; no reliable D call. The V gene lost 2 bases and the J gene lost 4 bases, with 5 bases spanning the gap. The CDR3 extends over 11 amino acids. CDR1 and CDR2 (germline): DFQATT, SNEGSKA (reference sequence). The CDR3 bases are TGCAGTGCTAGAAAGGGAGAGACCCAGTACTTC. Protein sequence: CSARKGETQYF.

The chain employs TRBV5-1 and TRBJ2-7; D may be TRBD1 or TRBD2 (5 bases each). Germline V gene sequence: CDR1 SGHRS, CDR2 YFSETQ. V was pared by 0 bases and J by 3 bases, with 19 bases between. This CDR3 spans 17 amino acids. The CDR3 loop is CASSLGPGPSPIYEQYF. The CDR3 DNA is TGCGCCAGCAGCTTGGGGCCGGGACCTTCTCCTATCTACGAGCAGTACTTC. Full variable domain (remainder filled in from reference TRBV5-1 and TRBJ2-7): KAGVTQTPRYLIKTRGQQVTLSCSPISGHRSVSWYQQTPGQGLQFLFEYFSETQRNKGNFPGRFSGRQFSNSRSEMNVSTLELGDSALYLCASSLGPGPSPIYEQYFGPGTRLTVT.

The chain carries TRBV28 and TRBJ1-2; possibly TRBD1 for D (5 bases). This CDR3 is built from 15 residues. From germline, CDR1 is MDHEN and CDR2 SYDVKM. Trimming cost V 5 bases and J 6 bases, with 19 bases left between them. This CDR3 is CASSPTGTAINGYTF. CDR3 nucleotide sequence: TGTGCCAGCAGTCCAACCGGGACGGCGATAAATGGCTACACCTTC.

The count of this clone is one. The V call is TRBV5-1, the J call TRBJ2-5; the D is unclear. Trimming removed 1 base at V and 2 bases at J, with 15 bases between. Germline CDR1 SGHRS, CDR2 YFSETQ. This CDR3 contains 16 residues. CDR3 sequence (DNA): TGCGCCAGCAGCTTGAAACGTCCCTCCCTTCAAGAGACCCAGTACTTC. Translating gives CASSLKRPSLQETQYF. Full variable domain (remainder filled in from reference TRBV5-1 and TRBJ2-5): KAGVTQTPRYLIKTRGQQVTLSCSPISGHRSVSWYQQTPGQGLQFLFEYFSETQRNKGNFPGRFSGRQFSNSRSEMNVSTLELGDSALYLCASSLKRPSLQETQYFGPGTRLLVL.

The V gene is TRBV7-6, the J gene TRBJ1-2; D unclear. Germline V gene sequence: CDR1 SGHVS, CDR2 FNYEAQ. Trimming took 0 bases from V and 8 from J, leaving 10 bases between them. This CDR3 region has 13 residues. The CDR3 DNA reads as TGTGCCAGCAGCTTAGCGGGCAACCGAGGCTACACCTTC. Translating it yields CASSLAGNRGYTF.

This chain connects TRBV7-9 to TRBJ2-3; 9 nucleotides agree with TRBD1. The ends lost 5 bases at V and 3 bases at J; junction bases unmatched: 6. This CDR3 contains 15 residues. The germline gives CDR1 SEHNR, CDR2 FQNEAQ (reference sequence). CDR3: CASSTYRGRTDTQYF. As DNA, the CDR3 is TGTGCCAGCAGCACCTACAGGGGGCGAACAGATACGCAGTATTTT.

The chain uses TRBV5-4 and TRBJ2-1, with D tentatively TRBD1 (6 bases). Germline V gene data show CDR1 as SGHNT and CDR2 as YYREEE (reference sequence). CDR3 length equals 19 residues. V was shortened by 3 bases and J by 0 bases, with 22 bases between the two germline ends. The chain's CDR3 is CASSYPPGQRVSSYNEQFF. CDR3 coding DNA: TGTGCCAGCAGCTACCCTCCCGGACAGCGCGTTAGCTCCTACAATGAGCAGTTCTTC.

The chain carries TRBV6-1 and TRBJ1-2; D uncertain. The CDR3 loop spans 13 amino acids. V dropped 8 bases and J dropped 0 bases, with 10 bases sitting between them. CDR1 MNHNS and CDR2 SASEGT come from the germline V gene. CDR3 nucleotide sequence: TGTGCCAGCGAACTCCCAGCTAACTATGGCTACACCTTC. Its protein product is CASELPANYGYTF.

A single count supports this clone. The CDR3 is CSASGSTEAFF. The CDR3 DNA reads TGCAGTGCTAGTGGGTCGACTGAAGCTTTCTTT. This chain links TRBV20-1 with TRBJ1-1; no clear D gene. Germline V CDR1 and CDR2: DFQATT, SNEGSKA (reference sequence). V lost 3 bases to trimming and J lost 5 bases, with 7 bases between them. CDR3 length equals 11 residues.

For this clone: The final CDR3 position lacks the conserved phenylalanine or tryptophan, pointing to a likely read error. The limits of the CDR3 on the DNA are not certain, so only TCRdb's listed CDR3 is given. The CDR3 reads CASNEAITL. The rearrangement joins TRBV6-5 to TRBJ1-1. Germline V CDR1 and CDR2: MNHEY, SVGAGI. The CDR3 spans 9 amino acids, including both terminal residues.